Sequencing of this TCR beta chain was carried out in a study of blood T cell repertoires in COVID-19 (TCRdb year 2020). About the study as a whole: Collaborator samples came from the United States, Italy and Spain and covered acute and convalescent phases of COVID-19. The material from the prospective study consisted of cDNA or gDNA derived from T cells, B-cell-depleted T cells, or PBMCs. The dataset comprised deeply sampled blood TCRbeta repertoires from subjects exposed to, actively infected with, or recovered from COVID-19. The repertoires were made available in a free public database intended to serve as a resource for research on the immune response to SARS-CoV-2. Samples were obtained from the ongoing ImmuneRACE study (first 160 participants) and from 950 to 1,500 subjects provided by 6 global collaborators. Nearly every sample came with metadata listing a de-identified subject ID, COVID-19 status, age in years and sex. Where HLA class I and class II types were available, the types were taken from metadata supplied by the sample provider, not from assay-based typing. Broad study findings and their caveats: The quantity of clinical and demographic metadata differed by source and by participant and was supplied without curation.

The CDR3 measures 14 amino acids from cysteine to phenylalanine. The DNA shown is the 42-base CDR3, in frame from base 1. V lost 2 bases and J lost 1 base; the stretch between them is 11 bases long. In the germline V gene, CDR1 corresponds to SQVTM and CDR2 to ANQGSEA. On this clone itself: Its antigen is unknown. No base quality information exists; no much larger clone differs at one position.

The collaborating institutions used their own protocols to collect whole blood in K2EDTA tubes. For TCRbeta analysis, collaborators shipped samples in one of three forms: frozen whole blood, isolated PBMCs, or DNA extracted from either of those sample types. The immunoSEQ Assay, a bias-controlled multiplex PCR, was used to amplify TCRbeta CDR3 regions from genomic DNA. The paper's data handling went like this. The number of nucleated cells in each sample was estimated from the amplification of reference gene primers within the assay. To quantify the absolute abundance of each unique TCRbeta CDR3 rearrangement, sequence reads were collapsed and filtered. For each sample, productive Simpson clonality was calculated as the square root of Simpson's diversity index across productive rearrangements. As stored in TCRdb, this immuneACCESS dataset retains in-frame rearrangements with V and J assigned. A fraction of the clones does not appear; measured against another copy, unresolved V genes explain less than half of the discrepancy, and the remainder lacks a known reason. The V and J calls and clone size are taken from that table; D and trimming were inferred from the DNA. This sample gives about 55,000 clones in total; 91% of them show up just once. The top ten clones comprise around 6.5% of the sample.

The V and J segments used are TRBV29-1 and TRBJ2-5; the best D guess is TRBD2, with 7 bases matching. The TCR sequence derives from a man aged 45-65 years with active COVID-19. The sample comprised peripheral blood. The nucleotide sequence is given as TGCAGCGTTGAAAGAGGGGGGGTCCAAGAGACCCAGTACTTC. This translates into CSVERGGVQETQYF. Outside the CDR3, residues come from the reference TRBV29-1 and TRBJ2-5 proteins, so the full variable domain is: SAVISQKPSRDICQRGTSLTIQCQVDSQVTMMFWYRQQPGQSLTLIATANQGSEATYESGFVIDKFPISRPNLTFSTLTVSNMSPEDSSIYLCSVERGGVQETQYFGPGTRLLVL.